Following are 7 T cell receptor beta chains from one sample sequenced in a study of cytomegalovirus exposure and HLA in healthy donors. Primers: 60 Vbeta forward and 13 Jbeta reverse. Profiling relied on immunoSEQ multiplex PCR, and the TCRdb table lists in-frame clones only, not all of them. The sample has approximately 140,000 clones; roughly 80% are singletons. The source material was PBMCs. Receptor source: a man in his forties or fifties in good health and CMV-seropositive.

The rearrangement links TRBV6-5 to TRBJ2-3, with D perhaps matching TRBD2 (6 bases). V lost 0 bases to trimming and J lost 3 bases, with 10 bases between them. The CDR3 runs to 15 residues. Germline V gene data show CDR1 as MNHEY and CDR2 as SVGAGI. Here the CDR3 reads CASSYSRAGTDTQYF. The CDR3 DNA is TGTGCCAGCAGTTACTCGAGGGCGGGAACAGATACGCAGTATTTT.

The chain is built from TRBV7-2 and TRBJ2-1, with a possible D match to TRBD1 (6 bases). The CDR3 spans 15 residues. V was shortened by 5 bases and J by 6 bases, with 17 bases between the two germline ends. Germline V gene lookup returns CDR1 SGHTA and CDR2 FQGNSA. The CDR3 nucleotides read TGTGCCAGCAGCCCTACCCCGGACAGCCTCAATGAGCAGTTCTTC. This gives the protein CASSPTPDSLNEQFF.

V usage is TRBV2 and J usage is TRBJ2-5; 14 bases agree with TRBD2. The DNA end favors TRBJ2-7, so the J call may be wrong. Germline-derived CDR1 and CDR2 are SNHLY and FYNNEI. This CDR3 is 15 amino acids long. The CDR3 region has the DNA TGTGCCAGCAGTGTGGGACTAGCGGGAGCGGGCGAGCAGTACTTC. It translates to CASSVGLAGAGEQYF.

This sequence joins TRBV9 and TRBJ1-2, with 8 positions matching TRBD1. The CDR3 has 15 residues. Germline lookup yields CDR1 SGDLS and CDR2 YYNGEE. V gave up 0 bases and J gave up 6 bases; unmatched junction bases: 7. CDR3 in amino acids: CASSVAWAGGDGYTF. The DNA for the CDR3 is TGTGCCAGCAGCGTAGCTTGGGCAGGGGGCGATGGCTACACCTTC.

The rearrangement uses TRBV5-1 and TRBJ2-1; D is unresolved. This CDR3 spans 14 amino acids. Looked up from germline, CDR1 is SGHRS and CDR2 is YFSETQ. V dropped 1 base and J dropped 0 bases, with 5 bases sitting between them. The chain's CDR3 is CASSLYISYNEQFF. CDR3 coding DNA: TGCGCCAGCAGCTTGTACATCTCCTACAATGAGCAGTTCTTC.

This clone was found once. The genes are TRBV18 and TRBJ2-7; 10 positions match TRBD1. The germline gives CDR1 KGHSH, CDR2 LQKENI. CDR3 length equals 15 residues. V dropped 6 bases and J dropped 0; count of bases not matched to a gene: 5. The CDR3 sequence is CASSLGQGISYEQYF. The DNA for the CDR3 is TGTGCCAGCTCCCTGGGACAGGGGATCTCCTACGAGCAGTACTTC.

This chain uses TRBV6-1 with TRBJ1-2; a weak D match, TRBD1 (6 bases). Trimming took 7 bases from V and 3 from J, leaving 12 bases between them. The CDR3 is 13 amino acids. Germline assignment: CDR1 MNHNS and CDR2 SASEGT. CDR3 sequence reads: CASTRQADYGYTF. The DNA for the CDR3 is TGTGCCAGCACCAGACAGGCAGACTATGGCTACACCTTC.